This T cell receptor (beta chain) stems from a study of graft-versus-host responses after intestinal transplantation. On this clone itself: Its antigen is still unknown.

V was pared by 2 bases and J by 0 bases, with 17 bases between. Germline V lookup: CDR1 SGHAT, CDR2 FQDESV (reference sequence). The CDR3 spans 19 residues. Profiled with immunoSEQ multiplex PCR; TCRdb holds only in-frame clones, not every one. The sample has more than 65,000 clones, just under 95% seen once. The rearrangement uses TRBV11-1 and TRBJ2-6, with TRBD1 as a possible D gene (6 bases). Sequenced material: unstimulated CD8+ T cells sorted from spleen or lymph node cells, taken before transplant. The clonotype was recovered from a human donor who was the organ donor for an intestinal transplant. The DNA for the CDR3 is TGTGCCAGCAGCTTATCCCTTTTGACAGGCTACTCTGGGGCCAACGTCCTGACTTTC. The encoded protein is CASSLSLLTGYSGANVLTF.